A selection of T cell receptor beta chains follows, all from one sample in a study of identical twins. TCRdb itself ran the 5' RACE reads through MiXCR, one entry per CDR3 protein. This table holds 1,800,000 or so distinct CDR3 sequences, roughly 35% found once. Source material: cord blood. The source of these receptors is a newborn girl in good health. Both conserved end residues are part of each CDR3. A D gene is named only where the DNA matches it firmly. Clone size is not always given. Where it is, it says once, few, many or a class for expanded clones.

TRBJ2-3 NA TRBV20-1 TRBD2 CSAPRLAGDTQYF TGCAGTGCCCCGAGACTAGCGGGGGATACGCAGTATTTT
TRBJ2-3 NA TRBV9 NA CASSDTGFSTDTQYF TGTGCCAGCAGCGATACAGGGTTCAGCACAGATACGCAGTATTTT
TRBJ2-5 many TRBV29-1 NA CSVELGETQYF TGCAGCGTTGAGCTCGGGGAGACCCAGTACTTC
TRBJ2-1 few TRBV20-1 TRBD2 CSARVTSGGDNEQFF TGCAGTGCTAGAGTTACTAGCGGGGGAGACAATGAGCAGTTCTTC
TRBJ1-5 NA TRBV2 TRBD1 CASNFQGVNDRPQHF TGTGCCAGCAACTTTCAGGGGGTAAACGATCGGCCCCAGCATTTT
TRBJ2-1 few TRBV7-2 NA CASRGAVEQFF TGTGCCAGCCGCGGGGCAGTTGAGCAGTTCTTC
TRBJ1-2 few TRBV6-1 NA CASKSGRRLYGYTF TGTGCCAGCAAATCCGGACGGAGGCTCTATGGCTACACCTTC
TRBJ2-3 few TRBV24-1 NA CPQNQGDTQYF TGCCCCCAAAACCAGGGGGATACGCAGTATTTT
TRBJ2-7 few TRBV12-3/TRBV12-4 NA CASSGGTDDEQYF TGTGCCAGCAGTGGAGGGACAGATGACGAGCAGTACTTC
TRBJ2-6 few TRBV20-1 NA CSAHRVGGANVLTF TGCAGTGCTCACAGGGTCGGTGGGGCCAACGTCCTGACTTTC
TRBJ1-4 few TRBV12-5 NA CASRDSTNEKLFF TGTGCTAGTCGGGATTCAACTAATGAAAAACTGTTTTTT
TRBJ2-3 NA TRBV6-5 TRBD1 CASRIGTVPVDTQYF TGTGCCAGCAGGATCGGGACAGTCCCCGTGGATACGCAGTATTTT
TRBJ2-5 NA TRBV3-1 TRBD2 CASSQFAGGGETQYF TGTGCCAGCAGCCAATTTGCGGGAGGGGGAGAGACCCAGTACTTC
TRBJ2-7 NA TRBV5-1 NA CASSLAFVGTYEQYF TGCGCCAGCAGCTTGGCGTTTGTGGGAACCTACGAGCAGTACTTC
TRBJ2-6 NA TRBV6-1 TRBD1 CASFRGGLNSGANALTF TGTGCCAGCTTCAGAGGGGGCCTCAACTCTGGGGCCAACGCCCTGACTTTC
TRBJ2-3 few TRBV20-1 NA CSARDPSAYTDTQYF TGCAGTGCTAGAGATCCTAGCGCGTACACAGATACGCAGTATTTT
TRBJ2-5 NA TRBV29-1 NA CSVPGTQETQYF TGCAGCGTCCCCGGGACTCAAGAGACCCAGTACTTC
TRBJ2-7 few TRBV6-1 NA CASNLGSSYEQYF TGTGCCAGCAACTTGGGGTCGTCCTACGAGCAGTACTTC
TRBJ1-1 NA TRBV7-9 NA CASSFQPGTEAFF TGTGCCAGCAGCTTCCAGCCTGGCACTGAAGCTTTCTTT
TRBJ1-1 NA TRBV13 NA CASSLVGSLTEAFF TGTGCCAGCAGCTTAGTGGGGTCCCTCACTGAAGCTTTCTTT
TRBJ2-3 NA TRBV25-1 TRBD2 CASRGLAGIYTQYF TGTGCCAGCAGGGGACTAGCGGGAATCTATACGCAGTATTTT
TRBJ1-5 few TRBV6-1 NA CASRGSGAGRYSNQPQHF TGTGCCAGCAGAGGTTCGGGGGCCGGCCGATATAGCAATCAGCCCCAGCATTTT
TRBJ1-1 few TRBV7-2 NA CASSFKGLGGTEAFF TGTGCCAGCAGCTTTAAGGGGCTCGGAGGCACTGAAGCTTTCTTT
TRBJ2-1 NA TRBV4-1 NA CASSQGTATYIHLGNEQFF TGCGCCAGCAGCCAAGGGACGGCTACTTACATCCACCTGGGCAATGAGCAGTTCTTC
TRBJ1-5 few TRBV2 NA CASSEREDNQPQHF TGTGCCAGCAGTGAAAGGGAGGACAATCAGCCCCAGCATTTT
TRBJ2-7 NA TRBV5-1 TRBD2 CASSLAGLARPYNEQYF TGCGCCAGCAGCTTGGCCGGACTAGCAAGGCCCTACAATGAGCAGTACTTC
TRBJ2-1 many TRBV29-1 NA CSVGRGSYNEQFF TGCAGCGTTGGCAGGGGCTCCTACAATGAGCAGTTCTTC
TRBJ2-1 NA TRBV20-1 TRBD2 CSARPRLAPYNEQFF TGCAGTGCTAGACCTCGACTAGCCCCTTACAATGAGCAGTTCTTC
TRBJ2-3 NA TRBV7-2 NA CASSLRRAITDTQYF TGTGCCAGCAGCTTACGGCGGGCGATCACAGATACGCAGTATTTT